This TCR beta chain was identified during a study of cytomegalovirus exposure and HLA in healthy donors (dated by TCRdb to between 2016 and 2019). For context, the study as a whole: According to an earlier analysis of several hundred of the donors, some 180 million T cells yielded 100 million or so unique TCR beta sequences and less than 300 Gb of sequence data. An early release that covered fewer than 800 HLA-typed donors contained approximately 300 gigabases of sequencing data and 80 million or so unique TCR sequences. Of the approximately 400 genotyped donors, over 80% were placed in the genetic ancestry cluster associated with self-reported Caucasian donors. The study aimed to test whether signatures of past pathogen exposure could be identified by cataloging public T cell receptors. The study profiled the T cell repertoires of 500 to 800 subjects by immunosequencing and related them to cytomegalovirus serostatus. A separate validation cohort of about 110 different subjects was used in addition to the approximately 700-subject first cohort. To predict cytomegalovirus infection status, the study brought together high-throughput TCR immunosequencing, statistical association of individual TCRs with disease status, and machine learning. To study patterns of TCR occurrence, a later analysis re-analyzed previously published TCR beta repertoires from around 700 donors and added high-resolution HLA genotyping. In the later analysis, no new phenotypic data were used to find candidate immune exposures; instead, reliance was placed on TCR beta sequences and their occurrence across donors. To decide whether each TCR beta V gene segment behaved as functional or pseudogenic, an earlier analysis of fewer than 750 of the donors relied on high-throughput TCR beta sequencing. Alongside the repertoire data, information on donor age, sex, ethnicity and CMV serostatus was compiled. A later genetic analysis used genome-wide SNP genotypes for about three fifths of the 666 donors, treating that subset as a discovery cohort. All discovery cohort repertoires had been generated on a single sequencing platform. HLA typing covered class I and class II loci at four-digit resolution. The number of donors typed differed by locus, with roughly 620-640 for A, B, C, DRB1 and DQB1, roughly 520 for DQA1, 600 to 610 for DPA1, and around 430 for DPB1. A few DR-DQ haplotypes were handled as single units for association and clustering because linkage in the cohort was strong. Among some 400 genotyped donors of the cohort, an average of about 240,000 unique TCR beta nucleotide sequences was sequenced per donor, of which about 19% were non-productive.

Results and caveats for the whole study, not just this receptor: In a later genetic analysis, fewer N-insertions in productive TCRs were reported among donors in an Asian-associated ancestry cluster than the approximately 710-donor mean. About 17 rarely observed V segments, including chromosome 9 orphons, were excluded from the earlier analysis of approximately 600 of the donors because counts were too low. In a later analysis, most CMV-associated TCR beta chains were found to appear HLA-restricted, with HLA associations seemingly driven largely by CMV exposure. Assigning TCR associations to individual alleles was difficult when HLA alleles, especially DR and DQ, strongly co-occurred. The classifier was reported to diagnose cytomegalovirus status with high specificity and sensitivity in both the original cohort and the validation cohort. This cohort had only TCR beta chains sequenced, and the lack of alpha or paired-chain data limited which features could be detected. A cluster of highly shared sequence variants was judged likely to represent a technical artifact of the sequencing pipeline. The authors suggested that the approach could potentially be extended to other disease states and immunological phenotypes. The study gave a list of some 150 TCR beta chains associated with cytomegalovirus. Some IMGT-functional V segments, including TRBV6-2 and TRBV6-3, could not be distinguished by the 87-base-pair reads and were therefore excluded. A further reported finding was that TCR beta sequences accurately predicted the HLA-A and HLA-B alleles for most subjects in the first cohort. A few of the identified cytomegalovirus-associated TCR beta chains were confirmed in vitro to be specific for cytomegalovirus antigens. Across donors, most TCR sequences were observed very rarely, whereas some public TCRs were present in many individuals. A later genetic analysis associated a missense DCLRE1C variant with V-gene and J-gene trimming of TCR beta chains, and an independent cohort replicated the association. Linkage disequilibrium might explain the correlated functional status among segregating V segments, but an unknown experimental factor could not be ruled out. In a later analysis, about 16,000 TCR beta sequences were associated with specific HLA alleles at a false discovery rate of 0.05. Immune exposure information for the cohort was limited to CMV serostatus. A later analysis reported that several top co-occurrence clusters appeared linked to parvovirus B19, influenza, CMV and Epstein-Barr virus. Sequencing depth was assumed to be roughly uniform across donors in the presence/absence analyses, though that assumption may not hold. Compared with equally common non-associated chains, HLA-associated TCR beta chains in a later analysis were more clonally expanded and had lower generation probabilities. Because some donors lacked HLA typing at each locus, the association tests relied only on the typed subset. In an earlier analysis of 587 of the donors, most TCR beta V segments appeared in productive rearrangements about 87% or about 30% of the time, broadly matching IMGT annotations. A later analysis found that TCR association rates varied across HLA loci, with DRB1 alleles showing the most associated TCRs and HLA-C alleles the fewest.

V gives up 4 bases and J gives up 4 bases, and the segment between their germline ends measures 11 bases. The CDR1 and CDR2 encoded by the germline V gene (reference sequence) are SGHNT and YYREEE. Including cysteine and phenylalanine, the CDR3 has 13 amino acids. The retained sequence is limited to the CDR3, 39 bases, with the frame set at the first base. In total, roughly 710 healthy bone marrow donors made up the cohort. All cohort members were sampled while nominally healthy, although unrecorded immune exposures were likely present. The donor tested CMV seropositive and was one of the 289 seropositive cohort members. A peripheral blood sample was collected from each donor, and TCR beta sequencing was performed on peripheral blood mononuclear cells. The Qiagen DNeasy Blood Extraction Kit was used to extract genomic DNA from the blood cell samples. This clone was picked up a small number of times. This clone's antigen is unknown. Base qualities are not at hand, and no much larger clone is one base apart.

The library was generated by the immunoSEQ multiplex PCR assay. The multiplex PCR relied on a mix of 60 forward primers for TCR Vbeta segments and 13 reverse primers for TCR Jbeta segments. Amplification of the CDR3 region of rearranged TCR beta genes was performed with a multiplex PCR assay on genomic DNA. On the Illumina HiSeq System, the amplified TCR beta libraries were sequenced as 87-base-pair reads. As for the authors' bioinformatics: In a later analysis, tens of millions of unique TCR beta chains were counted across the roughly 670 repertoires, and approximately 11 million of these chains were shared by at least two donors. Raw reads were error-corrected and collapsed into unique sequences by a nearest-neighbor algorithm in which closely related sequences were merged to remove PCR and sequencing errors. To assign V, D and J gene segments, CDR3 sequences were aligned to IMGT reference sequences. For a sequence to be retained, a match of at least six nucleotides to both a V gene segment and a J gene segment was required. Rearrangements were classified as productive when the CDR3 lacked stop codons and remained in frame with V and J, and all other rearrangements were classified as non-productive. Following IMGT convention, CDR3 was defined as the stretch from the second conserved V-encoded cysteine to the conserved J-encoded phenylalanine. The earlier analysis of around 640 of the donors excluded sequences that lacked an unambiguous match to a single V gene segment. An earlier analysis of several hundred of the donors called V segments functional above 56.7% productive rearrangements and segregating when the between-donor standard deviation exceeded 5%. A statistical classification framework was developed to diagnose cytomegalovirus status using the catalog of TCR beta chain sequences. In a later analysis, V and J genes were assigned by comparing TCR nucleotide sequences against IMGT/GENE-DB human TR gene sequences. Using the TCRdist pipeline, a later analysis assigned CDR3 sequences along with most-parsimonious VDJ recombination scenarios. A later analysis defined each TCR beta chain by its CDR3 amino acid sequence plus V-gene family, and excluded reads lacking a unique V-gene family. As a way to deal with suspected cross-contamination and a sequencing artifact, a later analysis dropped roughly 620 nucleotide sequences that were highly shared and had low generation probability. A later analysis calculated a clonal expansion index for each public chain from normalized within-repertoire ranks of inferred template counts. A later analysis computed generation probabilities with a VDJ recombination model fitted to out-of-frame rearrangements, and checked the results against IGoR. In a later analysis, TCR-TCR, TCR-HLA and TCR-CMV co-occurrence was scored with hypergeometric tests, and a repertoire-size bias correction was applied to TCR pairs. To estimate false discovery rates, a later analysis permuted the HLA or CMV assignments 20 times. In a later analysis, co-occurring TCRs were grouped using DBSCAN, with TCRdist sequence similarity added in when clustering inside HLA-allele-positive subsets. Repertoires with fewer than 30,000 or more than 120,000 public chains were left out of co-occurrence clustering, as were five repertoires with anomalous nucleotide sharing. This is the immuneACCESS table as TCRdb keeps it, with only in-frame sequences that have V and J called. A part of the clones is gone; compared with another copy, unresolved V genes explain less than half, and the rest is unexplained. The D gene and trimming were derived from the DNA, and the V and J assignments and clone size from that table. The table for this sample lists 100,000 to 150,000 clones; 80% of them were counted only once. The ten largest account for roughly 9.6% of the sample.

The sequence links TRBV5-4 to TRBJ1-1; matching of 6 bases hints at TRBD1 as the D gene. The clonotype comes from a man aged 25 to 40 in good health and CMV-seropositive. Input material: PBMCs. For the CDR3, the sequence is CASSRQDGTEAFF. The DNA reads TGTGCCAGCAGCCGACAGGACGGCACTGAAGCTTTCTTT.